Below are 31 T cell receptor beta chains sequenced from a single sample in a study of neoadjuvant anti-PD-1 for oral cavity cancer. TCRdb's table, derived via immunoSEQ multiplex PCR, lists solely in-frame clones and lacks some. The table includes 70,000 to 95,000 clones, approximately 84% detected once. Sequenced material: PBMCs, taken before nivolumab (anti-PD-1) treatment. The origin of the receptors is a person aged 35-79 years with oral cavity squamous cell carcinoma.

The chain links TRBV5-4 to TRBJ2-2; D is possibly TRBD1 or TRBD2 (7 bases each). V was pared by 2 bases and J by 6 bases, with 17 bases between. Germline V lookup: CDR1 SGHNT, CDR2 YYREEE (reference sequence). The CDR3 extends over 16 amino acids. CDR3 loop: CASSFTGAGAPGELFF. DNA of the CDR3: TGTGCCAGCAGCTTTACAGGGGCGGGAGCCCCCGGGGAGCTGTTTTTT.

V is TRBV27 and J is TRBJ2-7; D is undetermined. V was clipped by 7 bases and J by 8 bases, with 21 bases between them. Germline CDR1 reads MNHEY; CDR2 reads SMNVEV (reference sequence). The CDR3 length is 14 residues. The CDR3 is CASTAGDGPLKQYF. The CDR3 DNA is TGTGCCAGCACCGCTGGTGACGGACCCCTCAAGCAGTACTTC.

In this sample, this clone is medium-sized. The CDR3 DNA follows: TGTGCCAGCAGTTACGGAGCGGACCAGTACTTC. Protein product: CASSYGADQYF. The rearrangement uses TRBV6-5 and TRBJ2-5; D is perhaps TRBD2 (5 bases). V lost 2 bases to trimming and J lost 10 bases, with 8 bases between them. The germline CDR1 and CDR2 sequences are MNHEY and SVGAGI. This CDR3 has 11 amino acids.

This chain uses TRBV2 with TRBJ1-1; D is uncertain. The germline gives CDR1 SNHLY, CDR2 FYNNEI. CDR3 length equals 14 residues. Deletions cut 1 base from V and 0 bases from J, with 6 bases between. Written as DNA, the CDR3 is TGTGCCAGCAGTGAAGGGGCCTTGAACACTGAAGCTTTCTTT. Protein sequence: CASSEGALNTEAFF. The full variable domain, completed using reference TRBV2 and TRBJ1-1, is EPEVTQTPSHQVTQMGQEVILRCVPISNHLYFYWYRQILGQKVEFLVSFYNNEISEKSEIFDDQFSVERPDGSNFTLKIRSTKLEDSAMYFCASSEGALNTEAFFGQGTRLTVV.

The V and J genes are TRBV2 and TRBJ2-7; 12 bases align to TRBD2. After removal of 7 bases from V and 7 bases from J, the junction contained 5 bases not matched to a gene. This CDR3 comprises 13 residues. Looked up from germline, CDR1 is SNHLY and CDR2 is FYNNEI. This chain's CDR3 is CASTLAGGREQYF. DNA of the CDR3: TGTGCCAGCACCCTAGCGGGAGGGCGGGAGCAGTACTTC.

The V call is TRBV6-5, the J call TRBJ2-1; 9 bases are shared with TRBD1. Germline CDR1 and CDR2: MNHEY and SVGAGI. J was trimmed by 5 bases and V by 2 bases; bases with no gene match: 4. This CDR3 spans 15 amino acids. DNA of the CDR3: TGTGCCAGCAGTTACGGGACAGGGCCAAACAATGAGCAGTTCTTC. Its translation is CASSYGTGPNNEQFF.

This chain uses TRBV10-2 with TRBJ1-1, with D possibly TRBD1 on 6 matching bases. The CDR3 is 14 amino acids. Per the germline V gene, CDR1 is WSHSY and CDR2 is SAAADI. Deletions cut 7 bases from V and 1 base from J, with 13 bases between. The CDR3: CASTEPGQNTEAFF. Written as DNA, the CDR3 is TGCGCCAGCACCGAGCCGGGACAGAACACTGAAGCTTTCTTT.

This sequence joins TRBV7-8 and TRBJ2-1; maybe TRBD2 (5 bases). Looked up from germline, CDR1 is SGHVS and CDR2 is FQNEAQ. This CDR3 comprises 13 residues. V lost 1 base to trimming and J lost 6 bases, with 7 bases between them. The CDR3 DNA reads TGTGCCAGCAGCTTAGAGGCGGGCAATGAGCAGTTCTTC. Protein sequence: CASSLEAGNEQFF.

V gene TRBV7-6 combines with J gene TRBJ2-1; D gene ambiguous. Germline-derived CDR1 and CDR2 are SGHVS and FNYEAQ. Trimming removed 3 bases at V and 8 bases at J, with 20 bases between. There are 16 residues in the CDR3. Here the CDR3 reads CASSFIGDTHLDEQFF. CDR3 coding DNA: TGTGCCAGCAGCTTTATAGGAGACACCCACCTCGATGAGCAGTTCTTC.

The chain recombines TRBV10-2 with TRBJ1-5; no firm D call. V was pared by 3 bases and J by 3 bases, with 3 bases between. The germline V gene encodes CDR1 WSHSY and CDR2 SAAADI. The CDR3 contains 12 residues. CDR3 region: CASSDFNQPQHF. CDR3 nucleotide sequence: TGCGCCAGCAGTGATTTCAATCAGCCCCAGCATTTT.

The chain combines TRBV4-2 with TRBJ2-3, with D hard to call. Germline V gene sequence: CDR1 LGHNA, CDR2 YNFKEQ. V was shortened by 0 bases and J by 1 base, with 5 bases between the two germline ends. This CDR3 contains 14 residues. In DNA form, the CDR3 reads TGTGCCAGCAGCCAAGATCGGGGCACAGATACGCAGTATTTT. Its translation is CASSQDRGTDTQYF.

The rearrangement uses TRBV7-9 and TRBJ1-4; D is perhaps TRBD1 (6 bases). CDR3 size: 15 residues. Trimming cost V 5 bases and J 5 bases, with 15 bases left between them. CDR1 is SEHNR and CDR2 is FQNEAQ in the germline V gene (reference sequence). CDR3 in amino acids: CASSARGQGNEKLFF. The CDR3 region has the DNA TGTGCCAGCAGCGCCAGGGGACAAGGAAATGAAAAACTGTTTTTT.

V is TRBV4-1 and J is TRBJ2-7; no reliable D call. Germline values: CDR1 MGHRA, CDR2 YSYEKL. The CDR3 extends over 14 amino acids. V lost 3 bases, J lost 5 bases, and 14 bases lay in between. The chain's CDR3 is CASSQGQSGDEQYF. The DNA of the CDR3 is TGCGCCAGCAGCCAGGGCCAGTCGGGTGACGAGCAGTACTTC.

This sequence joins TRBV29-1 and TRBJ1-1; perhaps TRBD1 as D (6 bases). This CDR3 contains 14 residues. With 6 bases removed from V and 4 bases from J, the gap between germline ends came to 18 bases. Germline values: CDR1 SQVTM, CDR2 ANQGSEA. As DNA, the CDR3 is TGCAGCGTACCTTCAGGGGCTCGGAGCACTGAAGCTTTCTTT. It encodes CSVPSGARSTEAFF.

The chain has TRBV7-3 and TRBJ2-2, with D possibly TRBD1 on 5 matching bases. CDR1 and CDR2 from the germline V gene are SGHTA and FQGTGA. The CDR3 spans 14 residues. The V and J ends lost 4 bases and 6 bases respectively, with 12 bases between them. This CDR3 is CASSSRKGAGELFF. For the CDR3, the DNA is TGTGCCAGCAGCTCCCGAAAAGGGGCCGGGGAGCTGTTTTTT. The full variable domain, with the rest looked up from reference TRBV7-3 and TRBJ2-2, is GAGVSQTPSNKVTEKGKYVELRCDPISGHTALYWYRQSLGQGPEFLIYFQGTGAADDSGLPNDRFFAVRPEGSVSTLKIQRTERGDSAVYLCASSSRKGAGELFFGEGSRLTVL.

In nucleotides, the CDR3 is TGTGCTAGCGCCCTCTCGGGTTACAATGAGCAGTTCTTC. Residues: CASALSGYNEQFF. The chain carries TRBV12-5 and TRBJ2-1; D not resolved. This CDR3 is built from 13 residues. The V end lost 9 bases, the J end lost 4 bases, and 13 bases lay between the germline ends. Germline loops: CDR1 LGHNT, CDR2 FRNRAP.

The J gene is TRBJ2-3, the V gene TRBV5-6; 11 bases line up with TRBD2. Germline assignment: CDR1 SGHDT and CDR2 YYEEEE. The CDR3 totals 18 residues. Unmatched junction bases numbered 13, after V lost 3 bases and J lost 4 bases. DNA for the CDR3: TGTGCCAGCAGCTGGGGGACTATTAGCGGGAGGGTAGCAGATACGCAGTATTTT. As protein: CASSWGTISGRVADTQYF. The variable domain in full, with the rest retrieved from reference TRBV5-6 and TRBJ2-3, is DAGVTQSPTHLIKTRGQQVTLRCSPKSGHDTVSWYQQALGQGPQFIFQYYEEEERQRGNFPDRFSGHQFPNYSSELNVNALLLGDSALYLCASSWGTISGRVADTQYFGPGTRLTVL.

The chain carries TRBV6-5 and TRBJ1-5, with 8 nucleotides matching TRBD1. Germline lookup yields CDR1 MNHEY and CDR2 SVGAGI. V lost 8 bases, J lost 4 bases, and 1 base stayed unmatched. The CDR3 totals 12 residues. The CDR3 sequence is CASRTGNQPQHF. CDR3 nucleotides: TGTGCCAGCCGGACAGGGAATCAGCCCCAGCATTTT.

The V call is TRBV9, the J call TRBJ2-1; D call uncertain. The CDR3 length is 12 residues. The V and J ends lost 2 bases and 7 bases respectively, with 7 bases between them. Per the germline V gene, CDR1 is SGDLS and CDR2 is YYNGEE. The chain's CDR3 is CASSVTGNEQFF. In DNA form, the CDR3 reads TGTGCCAGCAGCGTCACCGGGAATGAGCAGTTCTTC.

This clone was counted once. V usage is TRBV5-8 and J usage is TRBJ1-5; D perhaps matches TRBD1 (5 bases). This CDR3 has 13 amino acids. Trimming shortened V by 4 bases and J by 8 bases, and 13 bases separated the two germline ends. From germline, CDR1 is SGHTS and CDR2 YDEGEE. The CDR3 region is CASSGGTAEPQHF. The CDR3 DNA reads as TGTGCCAGCAGCGGGGGGACGGCTGAGCCCCAGCATTTT.

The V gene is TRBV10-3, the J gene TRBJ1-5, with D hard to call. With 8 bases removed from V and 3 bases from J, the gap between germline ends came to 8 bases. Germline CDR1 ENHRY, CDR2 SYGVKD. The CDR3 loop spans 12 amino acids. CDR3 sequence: CAIGEANQPQHF. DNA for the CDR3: TGTGCCATCGGGGAGGCCAATCAGCCCCAGCATTTT.

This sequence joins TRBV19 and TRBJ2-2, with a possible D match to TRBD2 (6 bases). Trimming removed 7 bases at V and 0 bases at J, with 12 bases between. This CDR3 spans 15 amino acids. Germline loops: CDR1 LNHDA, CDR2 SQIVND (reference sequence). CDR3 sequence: CASIPGLSNTGELFF. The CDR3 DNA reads TGTGCCAGTATTCCGGGACTCTCGAACACCGGGGAGCTGTTTTTT.

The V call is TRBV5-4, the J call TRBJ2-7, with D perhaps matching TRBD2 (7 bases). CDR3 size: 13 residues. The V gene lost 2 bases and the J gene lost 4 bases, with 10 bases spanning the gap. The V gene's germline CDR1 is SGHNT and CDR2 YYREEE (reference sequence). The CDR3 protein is CASSLQGGYEQYF. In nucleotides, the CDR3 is TGTGCCAGCAGCTTACAGGGAGGGTACGAGCAGTACTTC.

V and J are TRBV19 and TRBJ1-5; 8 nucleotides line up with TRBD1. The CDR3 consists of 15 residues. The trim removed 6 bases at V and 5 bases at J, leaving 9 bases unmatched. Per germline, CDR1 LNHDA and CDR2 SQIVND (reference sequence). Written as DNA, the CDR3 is TGTGCCAGTAGCATTAACGGACAGGGATATCAGCCCCAGCATTTT. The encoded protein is CASSINGQGYQPQHF.

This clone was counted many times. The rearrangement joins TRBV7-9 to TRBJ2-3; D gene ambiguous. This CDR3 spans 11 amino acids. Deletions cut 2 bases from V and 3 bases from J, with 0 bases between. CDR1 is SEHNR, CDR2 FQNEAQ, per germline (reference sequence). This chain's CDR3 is CASSLTDTQYF. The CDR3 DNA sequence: TGTGCCAGCAGCTTAACAGATACGCAGTATTTT.

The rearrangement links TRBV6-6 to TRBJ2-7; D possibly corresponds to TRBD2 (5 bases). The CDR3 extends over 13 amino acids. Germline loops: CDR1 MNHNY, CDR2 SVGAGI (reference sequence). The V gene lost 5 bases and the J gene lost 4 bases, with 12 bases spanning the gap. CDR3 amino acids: CASSEAGMYEQYF. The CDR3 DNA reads TGTGCCAGCAGTGAGGCCGGGATGTACGAGCAGTACTTC.

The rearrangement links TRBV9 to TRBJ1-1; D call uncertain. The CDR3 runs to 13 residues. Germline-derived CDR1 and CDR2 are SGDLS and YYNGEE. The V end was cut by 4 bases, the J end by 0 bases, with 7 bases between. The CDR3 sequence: CASSPGLNTEAFF. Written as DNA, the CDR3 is TGTGCCAGCAGCCCCGGGTTGAACACTGAAGCTTTCTTT.

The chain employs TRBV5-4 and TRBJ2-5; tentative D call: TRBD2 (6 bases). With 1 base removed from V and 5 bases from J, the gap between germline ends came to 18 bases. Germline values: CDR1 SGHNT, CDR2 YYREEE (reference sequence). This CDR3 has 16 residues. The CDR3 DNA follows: TGTGCCAGCAGCTTGAATTTCGGGACGGGGAGGGAGACCCAGTACTTC. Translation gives CASSLNFGTGRETQYF.

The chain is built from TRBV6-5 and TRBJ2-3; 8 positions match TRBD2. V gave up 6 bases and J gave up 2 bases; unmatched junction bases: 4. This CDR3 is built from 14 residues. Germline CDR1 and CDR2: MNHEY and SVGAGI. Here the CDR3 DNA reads TGTGCCAGCAGCCTGACTAGCGCCACAGATACGCAGTATTTT. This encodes CASSLTSATDTQYF.

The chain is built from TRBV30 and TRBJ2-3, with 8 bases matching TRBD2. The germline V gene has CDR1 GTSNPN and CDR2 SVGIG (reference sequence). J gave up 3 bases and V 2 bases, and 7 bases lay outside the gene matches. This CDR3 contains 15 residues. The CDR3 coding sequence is TGTGCCTGGAGTCTCACGGGAGGGCTTACAGATACGCAGTATTTT. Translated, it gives CAWSLTGGLTDTQYF.

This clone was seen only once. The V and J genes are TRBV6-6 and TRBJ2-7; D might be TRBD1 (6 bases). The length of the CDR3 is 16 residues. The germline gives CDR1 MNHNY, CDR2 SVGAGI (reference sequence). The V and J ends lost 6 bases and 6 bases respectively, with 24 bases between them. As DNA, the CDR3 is TGTGCCAGCAGAACTTCAGGGGCTGGGGTTACGAGCGAGCAGTACTTC. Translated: CASRTSGAGVTSEQYF.